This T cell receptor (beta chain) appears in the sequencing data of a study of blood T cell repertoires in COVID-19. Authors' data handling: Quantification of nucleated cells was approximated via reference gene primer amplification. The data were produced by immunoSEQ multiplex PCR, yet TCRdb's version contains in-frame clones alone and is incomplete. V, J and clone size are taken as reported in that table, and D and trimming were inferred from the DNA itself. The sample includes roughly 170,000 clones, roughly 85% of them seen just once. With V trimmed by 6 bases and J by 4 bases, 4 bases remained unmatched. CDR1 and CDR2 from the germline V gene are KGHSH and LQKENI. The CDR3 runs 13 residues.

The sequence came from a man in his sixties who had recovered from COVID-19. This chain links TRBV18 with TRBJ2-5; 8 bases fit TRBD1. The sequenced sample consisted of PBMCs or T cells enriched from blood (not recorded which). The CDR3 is CASSSDRAETQYF. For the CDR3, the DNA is TGTGCCAGCTCTTCGGACAGGGCAGAGACCCAGTACTTC.